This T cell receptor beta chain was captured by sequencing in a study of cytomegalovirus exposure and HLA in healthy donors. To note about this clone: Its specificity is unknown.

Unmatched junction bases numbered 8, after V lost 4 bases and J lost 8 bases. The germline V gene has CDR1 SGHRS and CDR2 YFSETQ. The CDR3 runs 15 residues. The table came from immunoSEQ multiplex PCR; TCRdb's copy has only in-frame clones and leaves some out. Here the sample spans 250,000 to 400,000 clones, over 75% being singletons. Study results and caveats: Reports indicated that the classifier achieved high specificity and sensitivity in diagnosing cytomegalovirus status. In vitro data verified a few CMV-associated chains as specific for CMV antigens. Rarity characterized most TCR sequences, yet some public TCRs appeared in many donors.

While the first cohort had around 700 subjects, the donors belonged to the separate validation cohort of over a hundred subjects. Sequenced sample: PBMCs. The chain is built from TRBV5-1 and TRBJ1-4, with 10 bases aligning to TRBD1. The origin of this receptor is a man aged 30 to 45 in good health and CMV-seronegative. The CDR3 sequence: CASSPTGTGVEKLFF. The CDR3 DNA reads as TGCGCCAGCAGCCCCACCGGGACAGGGGTCGAAAAACTGTTTTTT.